These T cell receptor beta chains were read from a single sample in a study of cytomegalovirus exposure and HLA in healthy donors. TCRdb's table, derived via immunoSEQ multiplex PCR, lists solely in-frame clones and lacks some. Here the sample table reports some 80,000 clones. Sequencing was performed on PBMCs. The receptors originated from a woman aged 25 to 45 in good health and CMV-seronegative. Each CDR3 is given without its conserved first and last residue. Fields, in order: J gene, V gene, CDR3 protein.

TRBJ1-6 | TRBV25-1 | ASSFGTNSPLH
TRBJ2-2 | TRBV30 | ACFPGAGNTGELF
TRBJ1-1 | TRBV18 | ASSPPGRGRMDTEAF
TRBJ2-7 | TRBV6-5 | ASSVGTPNTYEQY
TRBJ1-1 | TRBV7-9 | ASSLTGNTEAF
TRBJ2-5 | TRBV7-9 | ASGLAGGPEETQY
TRBJ1-2 | TRBV5-5 | ASSLESARGHYGYT
TRBJ1-1 | TRBV5-1 | ASSFKGGATEAF
TRBJ2-1 | TRBV30 | ASGQEGSDNEQF
TRBJ1-2 | TRBV7-9 | ASSPGGRTYGYT
TRBJ1-5 | TRBV6-7 | ASSYSGTPYSNQPQH
TRBJ2-5 | TRBV30 | AWSVLETQY
TRBJ2-5 | TRBV5-6 | ASTKRAGRTTAQY
TRBJ1-1 | TRBV6-6 | ASSAGQLNTEAF
TRBJ2-7 | TRBV27 | ASSLSGTSGTLHYEQY
TRBJ2-2 | TRBV23-1 | ASRGLWGGKTGELF
TRBJ2-3 | TRBV29-1 | SVAPSGRIDTQY
TRBJ2-3 | TRBV11-2 | ASAHGLAGNGDTQY
TRBJ2-1 | TRBV30 | AWSVLQSNEQF
TRBJ2-3 | TRBV27 | ASSLRGSGVTDTQY
TRBJ1-2 | TRBV29-1 | RVEDRVWS
TRBJ2-1 | TRBV5-6 | ASSISGRRYNEQF
TRBJ2-1 | TRBV12-5 | ASGLGLAGAKEQF
TRBJ2-2 | TRBV7-9 | ASSHRPGSGAGELF
TRBJ2-2 | TRBV12-1 | ASSPDRGTGELF
TRBJ2-5 | TRBV15 | ATSRAQGQGARETQY
TRBJ2-1 | TRBV5-1 | ASSLGQASSYNEQF
TRBJ1-1 | TRBV29-1 | SVEEGGEAF
TRBJ2-1 | TRBV10-3 | AISEPGTSGRDNEQF
TRBJ1-2 | TRBV5-1 | ASSLAGADGYT
TRBJ1-2 | TRBV6-1 | ASSVLAGTGGATGYGYT
TRBJ1-1 | TRBV5-4 | ASSHEAVNTEAF
TRBJ2-1 | TRBV28 | AIQSGSSDNEQF
TRBJ1-2 | TRBV5-4 | ASSLGQSGYT
TRBJ1-1 | TRBV19 | ASSPTGYTEDF
TRBJ2-7 | TRBV28 | ASSLGRYEQY
TRBJ2-5 | TRBV4-1 | ASSRLGGYQETQY
TRBJ1-4 | TRBV5-4 | ASSTGTGAPNEKLF
TRBJ2-1 | TRBV2 | ASSPGTGNEQF
TRBJ1-4 | TRBV30 | AWRRTGWGEKLF
TRBJ2-1 | TRBV30 | AWSVETSRYNEQF
TRBJ1-1 | TRBV7-6 | ASSSRTGMNTEAF
TRBJ1-5 | TRBV7-6 | ASSPRQGLQPQH
TRBJ1-1 | TRBV6-1 | ASSYRGMNTEAF
TRBJ1-1 | TRBV10-2 | ASSEGATEAF
TRBJ2-3 | TRBV29-1 | SVEAGLAGSTDTQY